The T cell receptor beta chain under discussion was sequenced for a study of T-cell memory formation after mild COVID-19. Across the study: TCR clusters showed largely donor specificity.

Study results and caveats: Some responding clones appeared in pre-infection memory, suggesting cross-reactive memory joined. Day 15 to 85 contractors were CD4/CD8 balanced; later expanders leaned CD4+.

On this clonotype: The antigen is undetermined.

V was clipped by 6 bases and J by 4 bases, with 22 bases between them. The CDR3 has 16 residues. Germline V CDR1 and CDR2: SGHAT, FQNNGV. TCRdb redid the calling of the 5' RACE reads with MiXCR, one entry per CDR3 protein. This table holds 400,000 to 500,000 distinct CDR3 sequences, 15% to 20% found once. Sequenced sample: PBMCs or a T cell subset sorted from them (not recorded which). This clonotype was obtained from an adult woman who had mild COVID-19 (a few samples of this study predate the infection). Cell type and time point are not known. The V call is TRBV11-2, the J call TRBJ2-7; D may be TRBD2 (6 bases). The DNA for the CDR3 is TGTGCCAGCAGATCCGGGGTTGGAGGGTTCGGATACGAGCAGTACTTC. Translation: CASRSGVGGFGYEQYF.